One sample yielded the 31 T cell receptor beta chains listed below, sequenced in a study of siplizumab effects on memory and regulatory T cells. Some clones are missing from TCRdb's copy, which holds only in-frame ones; the method was immunoSEQ multiplex PCR. The sample holds about 120,000 clones, around 94% seen once. The sequenced sample consisted of non-Treg CD4+ T cells sorted from blood. The receptors here all came from a human donor in good health.

J is TRBJ2-7 and V is TRBV11-2; no firm D call. The V and J ends lost 0 bases and 7 bases respectively, with 13 bases between them. Germline loops: CDR1 SGHAT, CDR2 FQNNGV. This CDR3 comprises 14 residues. CDR3 sequence reads: CASSLDRPPREQYF. CDR3 nucleotides: TGTGCCAGCAGCTTAGATAGGCCTCCGCGGGAGCAGTACTTC. Full variable domain (outside the CDR3, taken from reference TRBV11-2 and TRBJ2-7): EAGVAQSPRYKIIEKRQSVAFWCNPISGHATLYWYQQILGQGPKLLIQFQNNGVVDDSQLPKDRFSAERLKGVDSTLKIQPAKLEDSAVYLCASSLDRPPREQYFGPGTRLTVT.

This sequence joins TRBV5-1 and TRBJ2-3, with 7 bases matching TRBD1. CDR1 is SGHRS, CDR2 YFSETQ, per germline. The CDR3 is 14 residues long. Trimming cost V 0 bases and J 4 bases; bases outside gene matches: 2. The CDR3 DNA reads as TGCGCCAGCAGCTTGGGAAGGGGGCCAGATACGCAGTATTTT. This encodes CASSLGRGPDTQYF.

The gene calls are TRBV19 and TRBJ2-7; D is undetermined. The V gene's germline CDR1 is LNHDA and CDR2 SQIVND (reference sequence). Deletions cut 6 bases from V and 0 bases from J, with 12 bases between. The CDR3 has 14 amino acids. The CDR3 DNA reads TGTGCCAGTAGCGCCCCCCTTCACTCCTACGAGCAGTACTTC. This sequence encodes CASSAPLHSYEQYF.

V and J are TRBV6-1 and TRBJ1-4, with D possibly TRBD1 on 5 matching bases. This CDR3 region has 14 residues. V lost 5 bases and J 8 bases, leaving 15 bases between the germline ends. Germline CDR1 and CDR2: MNHNS and SASEGT. CDR3 sequence: CASSPRAVSEKLFF. DNA for the CDR3: TGTGCCAGCAGTCCCAGGGCGGTTAGCGAAAAACTGTTTTTT.

The genes are TRBV6-5 and TRBJ2-3, with 7 bases matching TRBD2. CDR1 is MNHEY and CDR2 is SVGAGI in the germline V gene. The V segment lost 7 bases and the J segment 0 bases; nucleotides outside the gene matches: 4. The CDR3 totals 14 residues. Here the CDR3 reads CASKGLTSTDTQYF. The CDR3 DNA reads as TGTGCCAGCAAGGGACTAACGAGCACAGATACGCAGTATTTT.

This chain connects TRBV29-1 to TRBJ1-5; the D is unclear. The ends were cut back, 6 bases at V and 0 bases at J, with 12 bases in the middle. The CDR3 consists of 14 residues. The V gene's germline CDR1 is SQVTM and CDR2 ANQGSEA. CDR3 sequence reads: CSVAKEDSNQPQHF. In nucleotides, the CDR3 is TGCAGCGTCGCGAAGGAAGATAGCAATCAGCCCCAGCATTTT.

The rearrangement uses TRBV7-2 and TRBJ2-5; weak D call: TRBD2 (6 bases). V was clipped by 1 base and J by 0 bases, with 9 bases between them. The CDR3 totals 15 residues. From germline, CDR1 is SGHTA and CDR2 FQGNSA. CDR3 protein: CASSLEAGNQETQYF. CDR3 in DNA: TGTGCCAGCAGCTTAGAGGCGGGGAACCAAGAGACCCAGTACTTC.

The gene calls are TRBV30 and TRBJ1-5; D perhaps matches TRBD1 (6 bases). Germline V gene sequence: CDR1 GTSNPN, CDR2 SVGIG (reference sequence). V gave up 0 bases and J gave up 7 bases, with 13 bases separating them. The CDR3 extends over 14 amino acids. The CDR3 region is CAWSVPRGGQPQHF. The CDR3 DNA reads TGTGCCTGGAGTGTACCCAGGGGAGGGCAGCCCCAGCATTTT.

This clone was found once. The CDR3 loop is CASSKEHEQYF. The CDR3 DNA follows: TGTGCCAGCAGCAAAGAGCACGAGCAGTACTTC. The chain combines TRBV21-1 with TRBJ2-7; TRBD2, the table's D call, lacks a check against the DNA. TRBV21-1 constitutes a pseudogene. This CDR3 is built from 11 residues.

V gene TRBV12-5 combines with J gene TRBJ2-5; D perhaps matches TRBD2 (5 bases). The CDR3 runs 13 residues. V shed 4 bases and J shed 9 bases, with 15 bases lying between them. Germline V gene data show CDR1 as LGHNT and CDR2 as FRNRAP. CDR3 residues: CASGSGTTGAQYF. CDR3 bases: TGTGCTAGTGGTTCCGGAACCACCGGGGCCCAGTACTTC.

J is TRBJ1-4 and V is TRBV7-9; 12 bases agree with TRBD1. The CDR3 is 15 residues long. J lost 6 bases, V lost 5 bases, and 4 bases had no gene match. The germline V gene encodes CDR1 SEHNR and CDR2 FQNEAQ (reference sequence). CDR3 sequence (DNA): TGTGCCAGCAGCCCGGGACAGGGGGCGTATGAAAAACTGTTTTTT. This gives the protein CASSPGQGAYEKLFF.

V is TRBV18 and J is TRBJ1-2, with 9 bases matching TRBD1. Trimming at V came to 4 bases and at J to 4 bases, leaving 7 bases not matched to a gene. This CDR3 spans 15 amino acids. Looked up from germline, CDR1 is KGHSH and CDR2 is LQKENI. The CDR3 sequence is CASSQTGGVFYGYTF. The CDR3 DNA follows: TGTGCCAGCTCACAAACAGGGGGCGTTTTCTATGGCTACACCTTC.

V gene TRBV7-3 combines with J gene TRBJ2-1, with 8 bases aligning to TRBD2. This CDR3 is 12 amino acids long. Germline CDR1 is SGHTA and CDR2 is FQGTGA. V was pared by 4 bases and J by 9 bases, with 2 bases of the junction left unmatched. CDR3 residues: CASSSTSGEQFF. The CDR3 nucleotides are TGTGCCAGCAGCTCCACTAGCGGTGAGCAGTTCTTC.

The J gene is TRBJ2-5, the V gene TRBV30; D may be TRBD1 (6 bases). The CDR3 is 13 residues long. Germline V gene data show CDR1 as GTSNPN and CDR2 as SVGIG (reference sequence). The V end lost 3 bases, the J end lost 6 bases, and 14 bases lay between the germline ends. The CDR3: CAWSAGDMKTQYF. CDR3 DNA sequence: TGTGCCTGGAGCGCAGGGGATATGAAGACCCAGTACTTC.

The gene calls are TRBV6-6 and TRBJ1-4, with a weak D call TRBD1 (6 bases). The CDR3 has 13 amino acids. Germline loops: CDR1 MNHNY, CDR2 SVGAGI (reference sequence). The V end was cut by 7 bases, the J end by 6 bases, with 12 bases between. Here the CDR3 reads CASKRQGYEKLFF. The CDR3 bases are TGTGCCAGCAAACGGCAGGGGTATGAAAAACTGTTTTTT.

In its sample, this clone was seen a few times. The genes are TRBV6-5 and TRBJ1-2, with D perhaps TRBD1 (5 bases). Trimming cost V 10 bases and J 3 bases, with 9 bases left between them. Germline values: CDR1 MNHEY, CDR2 SVGAGI. This CDR3 has 11 residues. The CDR3 loop reads CATRVDYGYTF. The CDR3 DNA sequence: TGTGCCACCAGGGTTGACTATGGCTACACCTTC.

The genes are TRBV19 and TRBJ1-1, with a tentative D call TRBD1 (6 bases). The CDR3 extends over 14 amino acids. Per germline, CDR1 LNHDA and CDR2 SQIVND (reference sequence). V dropped 4 bases and J dropped 3 bases, with 12 bases sitting between them. Here the CDR3 DNA reads TGTGCCAGTAGTAATTGGGGGGCGGACACTGAAGCTTTCTTT. Translating it yields CASSNWGADTEAFF.

The genes are TRBV6-1 and TRBJ1-4; TRBD1 might be the D (6 bases). CDR3 length equals 15 residues. Germline CDR1 MNHNS, CDR2 SASEGT. Trimming took off 6 bases at V and 5 bases at J, with 16 bases between the two ends. In DNA form, the CDR3 reads TGTGCCAGCAGGTCAATGGGGGCTTTGAATGAAAAACTGTTTTTT. It yields the protein CASRSMGALNEKLFF.

V and J are TRBV5-6 and TRBJ2-7; no firm D call. V was clipped by 3 bases and J by 2 bases, with 9 bases between them. This CDR3 spans 13 amino acids. Germline CDR1 is SGHDT and CDR2 is YYEEEE. The CDR3 DNA reads as TGTGCCAGCAGCTGGGCAGAACCCTACGAGCAGTACTTC. Translating it yields CASSWAEPYEQYF.

This clone was observed a single time. The genes are TRBV27 and TRBJ1-5, with TRBD1 identical over 7 bases. The CDR3 has 14 amino acids. V lost 10 bases and J lost 3; bases outside the gene matches: 9. CDR1 and CDR2 from the germline V gene are MNHEY and SMNVEV (reference sequence). DNA for the CDR3: TGTGCCACCCGGGACAGCCGGCCCAATCAGCCCCAGCATTTT. It codes for CATRDSRPNQPQHF.

The chain employs TRBV7-2 and TRBJ2-7; D tentatively fits TRBD1 or TRBD2 (6 bases each). Germline V lookup: CDR1 SGHTA, CDR2 FQGNSA. With 8 bases removed from V and 6 bases from J, the gap between germline ends came to 17 bases. This CDR3 is built from 13 residues. CDR3 DNA: TGTGCCAGCGGAGTGGCGAAGGGGGGCGAGCAGTACTTC. Its translation: CASGVAKGGEQYF.

The V gene is TRBV6-1, the J gene TRBJ1-1, with D perhaps matching TRBD1 (5 bases). The CDR3 loop spans 13 amino acids. Trimming pared 2 bases from V and 5 bases from J, leaving 9 bases between. Germline V CDR1 and CDR2: MNHNS, SASEGT. CDR3 protein: CASSERGRTEAFF. CDR3 nucleotides: TGTGCCAGCAGTGAAAGGGGCCGTACTGAAGCTTTCTTT.

The chain has TRBV5-1 and TRBJ1-1, with unresolved D. Trimming removed 6 bases at V and 4 bases at J, with 13 bases between. The CDR3 is 13 amino acids. Germline CDR1 SGHRS, CDR2 YFSETQ. CDR3: CASKGSLGTEAFF. The CDR3 bases are TGCGCCAGCAAAGGGTCCCTCGGCACTGAAGCTTTCTTT.

J is TRBJ2-7 and V is TRBV6-5; maybe TRBD2 (5 bases). The ends were cut back, 5 bases at V and 2 bases at J, with 10 bases in the middle. Per germline, CDR1 MNHEY and CDR2 SVGAGI. The CDR3 has 13 residues. Here the CDR3 DNA reads TGTGCCAGCAGTCGGACTCAAACCTACGAGCAGTACTTC. Protein sequence: CASSRTQTYEQYF.

This chain connects TRBV5-5 to TRBJ2-2; 11 positions agree with TRBD1. There are 17 residues in the CDR3. CDR1 and CDR2 (germline): SGHKS, YYEKEE (reference sequence). Losses at the gene ends were 4 bases for V and 7 bases for J; bases not matched to a gene: 12. The CDR3 sequence is CASSTDRGLISGGELFF. The CDR3 nucleotides read TGTGCCAGCAGCACGGACAGGGGGCTTATCTCGGGCGGGGAGCTGTTTTTT.

V gene TRBV15 combines with J gene TRBJ2-3; a possible D gene is TRBD2 (5 bases). The V and J ends lost 4 bases and 4 bases respectively, with 15 bases between them. The germline CDR1 and CDR2 sequences are LNHNV and YYDKDF (reference sequence). CDR3 size: 15 residues. The CDR3, as DNA: TGTGCCACCAGCATACATCGGGGAGTCCCAGATACGCAGTATTTT. Residues: CATSIHRGVPDTQYF.

The rearrangement uses TRBV10-3 and TRBJ1-5, with TRBD1 matching over 7 bases. From germline, CDR1 is ENHRY and CDR2 SYGVKD. Unmatched junction bases numbered 5, after V lost 0 bases and J lost 6 bases. CDR3 length equals 15 residues. The CDR3 coding sequence is TGTGCCATCAGTGAGTCGGGGACAGCGATTCAGCCCCAGCATTTT. This sequence encodes CAISESGTAIQPQHF.

The chain links TRBV10-3 to TRBJ1-2; weak D call: TRBD1 (5 bases). Germline-derived CDR1 and CDR2 are ENHRY and SYGVKD. The CDR3 is 15 amino acids. Trimming took 4 bases from V and 2 from J, leaving 14 bases between them. The CDR3 DNA reads TGTGCCATCAGTGTTGAGGGGAAAAGGAACTATGGCTACACCTTC. Its translation is CAISVEGKRNYGYTF.

This chain joins TRBV5-6 and TRBJ2-1; 7 bases agree with TRBD2. The CDR3 extends over 18 amino acids. The trim removed 4 bases at V and 0 bases at J, leaving 13 bases unmatched. CDR1 and CDR2 from the germline V gene are SGHDT and YYEEEE. The CDR3, as DNA: TGTGCCAGCAGCCGCGGGAGATTTCTAGGAAGCTCCTACAATGAGCAGTTCTTC. Its protein is CASSRGRFLGSSYNEQFF.

This rearrangement joins TRBV15 to TRBJ1-5; no reliable D call. Germline CDR1 is LNHNV and CDR2 is YYDKDF (reference sequence). The CDR3 loop spans 16 amino acids. Trimming shortened V by 0 bases and J by 4 bases, and 13 bases separated the two germline ends. DNA of the CDR3: TGTGCCACCAGCAGAGAGCCACGGGTACTAAATCAGCCCCAGCATTTT. Its translation is CATSREPRVLNQPQHF.

The chain has TRBV5-1 and TRBJ2-5, with D perhaps matching TRBD1 or TRBD2 (5 bases each). V was clipped by 7 bases and J by 7 bases, with 20 bases between them. The CDR3 is 14 amino acids. Looked up from germline, CDR1 is SGHRS and CDR2 is YFSETQ. DNA of the CDR3: TGCGCCAGCTCCCCCGGGACCAGCGGCGGGACCCAGTACTTC. It codes for CASSPGTSGGTQYF.